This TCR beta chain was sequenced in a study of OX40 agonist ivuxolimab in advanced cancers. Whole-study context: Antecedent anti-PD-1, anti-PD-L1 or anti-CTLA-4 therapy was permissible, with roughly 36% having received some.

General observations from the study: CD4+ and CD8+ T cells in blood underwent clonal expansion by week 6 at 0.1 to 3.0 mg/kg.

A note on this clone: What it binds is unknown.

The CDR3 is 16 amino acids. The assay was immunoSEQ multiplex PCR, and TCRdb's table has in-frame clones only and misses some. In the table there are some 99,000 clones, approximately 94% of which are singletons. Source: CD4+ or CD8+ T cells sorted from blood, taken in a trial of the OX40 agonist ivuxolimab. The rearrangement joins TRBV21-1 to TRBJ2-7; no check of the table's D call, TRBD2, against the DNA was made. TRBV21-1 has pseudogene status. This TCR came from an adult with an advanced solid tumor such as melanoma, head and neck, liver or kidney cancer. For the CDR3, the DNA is TGTGCCAGCAGCAAAAGCGGGACCGGGCAGGGCTACGAGCAGTACTTC. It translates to CASSKSGTGQGYEQYF.